The text below deals with one T cell receptor beta chain. This record belongs to a study of shared clonotypes between healthy human individuals. Study-wide background: Samples came from two female and a few male donors aged 18 to 49.

The assay ran at deep level. In the sorted-subset replicate PCRs, roughly 210 ng DNA, 25,000 to 30,000 T cell genomes, was used. Original data processing: Filtering of immunoSEQ junctional sequences could not match full-length read filtering. Some clones are missing from TCRdb's copy, which holds only in-frame ones; the method was immunoSEQ multiplex PCR. V, J and clone size are taken as reported in that table, and D and trimming were inferred from the DNA itself. Here the sample spans roughly 2,300,000 clones, around 92% being singletons. Trimming took 4 bases from V and 4 from J; bases not matched to a gene: 5. CDR1 is SGHDT, CDR2 YYEEEE, per germline. The length of the CDR3 is 14 residues.

This sequence was found in a young man in good health. Some clones in this sample may be carry-over from other donors' samples. This chain joins TRBV5-6 and TRBJ2-5; TRBD2 agrees at 9 bases. Sequencing was done on a sample of naive CD4+ T cells from PBMCs. The subset is: CD45RA+ positively selected. DNA of the CDR3: TGTGCCAGCAGCCGCGGGGGGGCCCCAGAGACCCAGTACTTC. Amino acids: CASSRGGAPETQYF.